This is a list of T cell receptor beta chains from one sample in a study of regulatory T cells in long-lasting Graves disease. TCRdb reprocessed the multiplex PCR reads with MiXCR, giving one entry per CDR3 protein. The data contain about 450,000 distinct CDR3 sequences, less than 25% of them singletons. This specimen was peripheral blood mononuclear cells (PBMCs), taken when the disease was refractory, from a patient treated with antithyroid drugs. The receptors originated from a female donor with Graves disease. Both conserved end residues are part of each CDR3. The D gene is left open where the match is weak. Size tells how often a clone was seen (once, few, many) or the class of an expanded clone, and some rows leave it out.

CASNRGKTETQYF	TGTGCCAGCAATCGCGGGAAAACAGAGACCCAGTACTTC	many	TRBV2	-	TRBJ2-5
CASSPISGRPQETQYF	TGTGCTAGCAGCCCTATCTCGGGACGGCCCCAAGAGACCCAGTACTTC	many	TRBV7-7	-	TRBJ2-5
CAWIFGTSTEAFF	TGTGCCTGGATTTTCGGAACTAGCACTGAAGCTTTCTTT	-	TRBV30	-	TRBJ1-1
CASSFRQGDRYGYTF	TGTGCCAGCAGTTTCAGGCAGGGGGATCGCTATGGCTACACCTTC	-	TRBV28	TRBD1	TRBJ1-2
CASSFGEDNTGELFF	TGTGCCAGCAGTTTTGGCGAGGACAACACCGGGGAGCTGTTTTTT	many	TRBV28	-	TRBJ2-2
CASSFGRDYEQYF	TGCGCCAGCAGCTTCGGCCGAGACTACGAGCAGTACTTC	few	TRBV5-1	-	TRBJ2-7
CSATHGSAGTGRSQYF	TGCAGTGCCACACACGGTTCTGCCGGGACAGGGAGATCCCAGTACTTC	-	TRBV20-1	TRBD1	TRBJ2-5
CASSQDGGSTEAFF	TGTGCCAGCTCACAGGACGGGGGTAGCACTGAAGCTTTCTTT	-	TRBV18	-	TRBJ1-1
CASSLLTSGRASEETQYF	TGTGCCAGCAGTCTGCTAACTAGCGGGAGGGCCTCGGAAGAGACCCAGTACTTC	-	TRBV28	TRBD2	TRBJ2-5
CASSPDRKYGYTF	TGTGCCAGCAGCCCGGACAGGAAGTATGGCTACACCTTC	many	TRBV27	TRBD1	TRBJ1-2
CASSIRGKETQYF	TGTGCCAGTTCTATCAGGGGGAAAGAGACCCAGTACTTC	few	TRBV19	TRBD1	TRBJ2-5
CASSPGLGGANVLTF	TGTGCCAGTAGCCCAGGGTTGGGTGGGGCCAACGTCCTGACTTTC	-	TRBV19	-	TRBJ2-6
CASSLPTGEETQYF	TGTGCCAGCAGTTTACCGACAGGGGAGGAGACCCAGTACTTC	many	TRBV28	TRBD1	TRBJ2-5
CASSQVGGSTDTQYF	TGTGCCAGCAGCCAAGTCGGGGGCTCCACAGATACGCAGTATTTT	-	TRBV3-1	-	TRBJ2-3
CASSSAGGGEQYF	TGTGCCAGCAGCTCAGCGGGAGGGGGCGAGCAGTACTTC	-	TRBV7-2	TRBD2	TRBJ2-7
CSATATWGTGELFF	TGCAGCGCCACGGCGACGTGGGGCACCGGGGAGCTGTTTTTT	-	TRBV29-1	-	TRBJ2-2
CASSSGTGGSAQETQYF	TGTGCCAGCAGTTCCGGGACAGGGGGCTCTGCTCAAGAGACCCAGTACTTC	many	TRBV28	TRBD1	TRBJ2-5
CASSPRGTDTGELFF	TGTGCCAGCTCACCACGGGGGACCGACACCGGGGAGCTGTTTTTT	few	TRBV18	-	TRBJ2-2
CASSESRTSGAYEQYF	TGTGCCAGCAGTGAAAGCCGGACTAGCGGGGCCTACGAGCAGTACTTC	many	TRBV6-1	TRBD2	TRBJ2-7
CASSIQGAGEETQYF	TGCGCCAGCAGCATCCAGGGAGCGGGAGAGGAGACCCAGTACTTC	-	TRBV5-1	TRBD2	TRBJ2-5
CASLTGGSGANVLTF	TGTGCCAGCCTCACAGGGGGATCTGGGGCCAACGTCCTGACTTTC	many	TRBV28	TRBD1	TRBJ2-6
CSVLQSNTEAFF	TGCAGCGTTTTACAGTCAAACACTGAAGCTTTCTTT	few	TRBV29-1	-	TRBJ1-1
CASSWAGTQETQYF	TGTGCCAGCAGCTGGGCAGGGACGCAAGAGACCCAGTACTTC	many	TRBV11-1	-	TRBJ2-5
CASSLDGGAGQPQHF	TGCGCCAGCAGCTTGGACGGGGGGGCGGGTCAGCCCCAGCATTTT	once	TRBV5-1	-	TRBJ1-5
CASSLTWTGGTEAFF	TGTGCCAGCAGCTTGACCTGGACAGGAGGGACTGAAGCTTTCTTT	few	TRBV5-5	TRBD1	TRBJ1-1
CASRDAIAKNIQYF	TGTGCCAGCAGGGACGCGATAGCCAAAAACATTCAGTACTTC	once	TRBV6-1	-	TRBJ2-4